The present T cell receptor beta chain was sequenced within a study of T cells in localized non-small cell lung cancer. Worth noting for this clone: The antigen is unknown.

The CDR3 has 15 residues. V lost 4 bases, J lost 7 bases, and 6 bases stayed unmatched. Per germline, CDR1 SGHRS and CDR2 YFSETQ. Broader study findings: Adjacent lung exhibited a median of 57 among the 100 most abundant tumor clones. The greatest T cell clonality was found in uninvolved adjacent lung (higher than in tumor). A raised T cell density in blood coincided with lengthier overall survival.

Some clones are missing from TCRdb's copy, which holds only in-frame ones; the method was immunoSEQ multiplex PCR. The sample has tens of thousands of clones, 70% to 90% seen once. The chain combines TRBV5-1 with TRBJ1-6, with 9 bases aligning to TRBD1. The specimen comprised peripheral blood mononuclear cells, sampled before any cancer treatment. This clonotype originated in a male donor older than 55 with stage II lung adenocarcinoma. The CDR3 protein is CASSRTTGGNSPLHF. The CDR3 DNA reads TGCGCCAGCAGCCGGACGACAGGGGGGAATTCACCCCTCCACTTT.